This T cell receptor (beta chain) was identified during a study of high-grade serous ovarian cancer treatment subgroups. Findings and limits, study-wide: Repertoire similarity ranged roughly 0.11 to 0.85 between tumors of one patient. Without spatial data, bulk sequencing limits insight into HGSC tumor diversity.

Tumor samples were taken before definitive surgery or chemotherapy. The germline gives CDR1 SQVTM, CDR2 ANQGSEA. Trimming cost V 3 bases and J 3 bases, with 7 bases left between them. The CDR3 extends over 12 amino acids. This table comes from immunoSEQ multiplex PCR, and its TCRdb copy is limited to in-frame clones, with some not included. The sample includes about 5,800 clones, less than 85% of them seen just once. To note about this clone: Its specificity is not known.

The rearrangement links TRBV29-1 to TRBJ2-3; perhaps TRBD1 as D (6 bases). This sequence was found in a human donor with high-grade serous ovarian cancer. The sequenced material came from tumor tissue. The CDR3 is CSVDRGTDTQYF. The CDR3 nucleotides are TGCAGCGTTGACAGGGGAACAGATACGCAGTATTTT.